These 29 T cell receptor beta chains share one sample of origin, sequenced in a study of a mutant IDH1 vaccine in newly diagnosed glioma. Assay: immunoSEQ multiplex PCR; the TCRdb copy retains only in-frame clones and omits some. The data contain 44,000 or so clones, 81% of them singletons. Which antigens these TCRs recognize remains unknown. The time point was: week 35, safety follow-up. Vaccination used 300 ug of mutant IDH1 20-mer peptide per dose, with topical imiquimod. The specimen comprised PBMCs, sampled from a glioma patient whose treatment included an IDH1 peptide vaccine. Receptor source: a woman aged 40-49 years with glioma. Some clones in this sample may be carry-over from other donors' samples.

The V and J genes are TRBV5-6 and TRBJ1-5, with 7 nucleotides matching TRBD1. Looked up from germline, CDR1 is SGHDT and CDR2 is YYEEEE. V lost 0 bases and J lost 0; bases outside the gene matches: 6. The CDR3 runs to 17 residues. CDR3 in amino acids: CASSLGQGHYSNQPQHF. DNA of the CDR3: TGTGCCAGCAGCTTGGGACAGGGCCACTATAGCAATCAGCCCCAGCATTTT.

The chain links TRBV27 to TRBJ1-6; 7 bases align to TRBD1. This CDR3 comprises 16 residues. J gave up 6 bases and V 10 bases, and 15 bases lay outside the gene matches. Germline values: CDR1 MNHEY, CDR2 SMNVEV (reference sequence). The CDR3 sequence: CAILRTGDGSNSPLHF. The CDR3 DNA reads as TGTGCCATCCTCCGGACAGGAGACGGCTCTAATTCACCCCTCCACTTT.

The chain employs TRBV7-9 and TRBJ2-7, with D possibly called TRBD1 or TRBD2 (5 bases each). The CDR3 is made up of 14 amino acids. V lost 5 bases and J lost 1, with 12 bases in between. CDR1 is SEHNR and CDR2 is FQNEAQ in the germline V gene (reference sequence). CDR3 DNA: TGTGCCAGCAGCCCGTACGAGGGGTCCTACGAGCAGTACTTC. Translated: CASSPYEGSYEQYF.

The rearrangement uses TRBV5-8 and TRBJ1-4; D is undetermined. The CDR3 runs 13 residues. Germline lookup yields CDR1 SGHTS and CDR2 YDEGEE. Trimming stripped 1 base from V and 6 bases from J, with 7 bases between. CDR3 in DNA: TGTGCCAGCAGCTTGTACTCAGATGAAAAACTGTTTTTT. Translating gives CASSLYSDEKLFF.

The chain is built from TRBV11-2 and TRBJ2-3; TRBD2 might be the D (5 bases). This CDR3 contains 14 residues. Trimming removed 1 base from V and 4 bases from J, with 9 bases in between. In germline, CDR1 is SGHAT, CDR2 FQNNGV. The CDR3 loop is CASSLGGLADTQYF. CDR3 nucleotide sequence: TGTGCCAGCAGCTTAGGAGGGTTGGCAGATACGCAGTATTTT.

This clone occurred once. This rearrangement joins TRBV19 to TRBJ2-1; a weak D match, TRBD2 (6 bases). This CDR3 is 13 amino acids long. V was trimmed by 5 bases and J by 11 bases, leaving 16 bases between them. Germline V CDR1 and CDR2: LNHDA, SQIVND (reference sequence). CDR3 sequence reads: CASSSSGRGQQFF. The CDR3 bases are TGTGCCAGTAGTTCCAGCGGGCGGGGCCAGCAGTTCTTC.

By its share, this clone is medium-sized. The chain is built from TRBV19 and TRBJ1-5, with D possibly matching TRBD1 (5 bases). The CDR3 spans 13 residues. Germline V gene sequence: CDR1 LNHDA, CDR2 SQIVND (reference sequence). Deletions cut 8 bases from V and 2 bases from J, with 10 bases between. The CDR3 loop is CASHQGGNQPQHF. CDR3 nucleotides: TGTGCCAGTCACCAGGGAGGCAATCAGCCCCAGCATTTT.

The V gene is TRBV7-2, the J gene TRBJ2-2; the D gene is possibly TRBD2 (6 bases). CDR1 and CDR2 (germline): SGHTA, FQGNSA. Trimming took 6 bases from V and 1 from J, leaving 9 bases between them. This CDR3 spans 14 amino acids. This CDR3 is CASRETRNTGELFF. The CDR3 DNA follows: TGTGCCAGCAGGGAGACTAGGAACACCGGGGAGCTGTTTTTT.

The chain recombines TRBV27 with TRBJ2-7; D is undetermined. There are 15 residues in the CDR3. In germline, CDR1 is MNHEY, CDR2 SMNVEV (reference sequence). V shed 3 bases and J shed 2 bases, with 14 bases lying between them. The CDR3: CASSFYPAKTYEQYF. The CDR3 DNA sequence: TGTGCCAGCAGTTTTTACCCCGCAAAGACCTACGAGCAGTACTTC.

In this sample, this clone turned up once. Written as DNA, the CDR3 is TGCAGTGGGATCGACAGTTCCTACAATGAGCAGTTCTTC. Its translation is CSGIDSSYNEQFF. The V call is TRBV29-1, the J call TRBJ2-1; D perhaps matches TRBD1 (5 bases). The CDR3 has 13 amino acids. Germline CDR1 is SQVTM and CDR2 is ANQGSEA.

The chain is built from TRBV6-1 and TRBJ2-7, with TRBD2 matching over 7 bases. Germline lookup yields CDR1 MNHNS and CDR2 SASEGT. Losses at the gene ends were 3 bases for V and 9 bases for J; bases not matched to a gene: 2. The CDR3 totals 11 residues. CDR3 residues: CASSDKRGQYF. CDR3 bases: TGTGCCAGCAGTGATAAGCGGGGGCAGTACTTC.

This clone has a handful of counts. The V and J genes are TRBV14 and TRBJ1-6; D gene uncertain. This CDR3 has 14 residues. Germline V gene sequence: CDR1 SGHDN, CDR2 FVKESK. The V gene lost 1 base and the J gene lost 7 bases, with 8 bases spanning the gap. The CDR3 loop reads CASSQGRSNSPLHF. CDR3 coding DNA: TGTGCCAGCAGCCAAGGACGGTCGAATTCACCCCTCCACTTT.

This chain joins TRBV15 and TRBJ1-1; tentatively, D is TRBD1 (5 bases). This CDR3 contains 15 residues. V lost 3 bases and J lost 2, with 13 bases in between. Germline CDR1 is LNHNV and CDR2 is YYDKDF (reference sequence). The CDR3 DNA is TGTGCCACCAGCAGGGAAAGACAGATAAACACTGAAGCTTTCTTT. Translation: CATSRERQINTEAFF. The full variable domain, in which reference TRBV15 and TRBJ1-1 provide the parts outside the CDR3, is DAMVIQNPRYQVTQFGKPVTLSCSQTLNHNVMYWYQQKSSQAPKLLFHYYDKDFNNEADTPDNFQSRRPNTSFCFLDIRSPGLGDTAMYLCATSRERQINTEAFFGQGTRLTVV.

There are a few counts of this clone. This sequence joins TRBV6-5 and TRBJ2-1; 7 positions agree with TRBD1. J was trimmed by 6 bases and V by 4 bases; bases with no gene match: 12. Germline V gene sequence: CDR1 MNHEY, CDR2 SVGAGI. The CDR3 has 16 amino acids. The CDR3 sequence: CASSSPRAGGTNEQFF. CDR3 bases: TGTGCCAGCAGTTCACCCCGGGCAGGGGGTACCAATGAGCAGTTCTTC.

The sample holds a few counts of this clone. The chain recombines TRBV7-2 with TRBJ2-5; D tentatively fits TRBD1 or TRBD2 (5 bases each). The V end lost 2 bases, the J end lost 6 bases, and 10 bases lay between the germline ends. Germline CDR1 reads SGHTA; CDR2 reads FQGNSA. This CDR3 spans 13 amino acids. DNA for the CDR3: TGTGCCAGCAGCTTACGACAGCGGAAGACCCAGTACTTC. It is translated as CASSLRQRKTQYF.

The rearrangement uses TRBV9 and TRBJ1-5; 7 bases fit TRBD1. Germline V gene sequence: CDR1 SGDLS, CDR2 YYNGEE. This CDR3 region has 15 residues. Unmatched junction bases numbered 8, after V lost 3 bases and J lost 5 bases. The CDR3 region is CASSETGDPYQPQHF. For the CDR3, the DNA is TGTGCCAGCAGCGAAACAGGGGACCCCTATCAGCCCCAGCATTTT.

This clone was detected once. The chain couples TRBV7-2 to TRBJ2-7; maybe TRBD1 (6 bases). Trimming removed 1 base at V and 0 bases at J, with 7 bases between. This CDR3 has 14 residues. The germline V gene encodes CDR1 SGHTA and CDR2 FQGNSA. The CDR3 DNA reads as TGTGCCAGCAGCTTAGGAGGGGGCTCCTACGAGCAGTACTTC. Protein sequence: CASSLGGGSYEQYF. The whole variable domain, remainder taken from reference TRBV7-2 and TRBJ2-7, is GAGVSQSPSNKVTEKGKDVELRCDPISGHTALYWYRQSLGQGLEFLIYFQGNSAPDKSGLPSDRFSAERTGGSVSTLTIQRTQQEDSAVYLCASSLGGGSYEQYFGPGTRLTVT.

This clone was observed a few times. The V call is TRBV20-1, the J call TRBJ1-1; D uncertain. This CDR3 is built from 11 residues. V shed 2 bases and J shed 11 bases, with 12 bases lying between them. CDR1 is DFQATT, CDR2 SNEGSKA, per germline (reference sequence). The CDR3 is CSARRAEKAFF. CDR3 nucleotide sequence: TGCAGTGCTAGACGGGCGGAGAAGGCTTTCTTT.

In this sample, this clone turned up once. The rearrangement links TRBV7-2 to TRBJ2-7; 9 nucleotides line up with TRBD2. Trimming removed 1 base from V and 3 bases from J; junction bases left unmatched: 10. The CDR3 length is 17 residues. The V gene's germline CDR1 is SGHTA and CDR2 FQGNSA. The CDR3 spells CASSLEAGGQARYEQYF. Written as DNA, the CDR3 is TGTGCCAGCAGCTTAGAAGCGGGAGGACAGGCCCGCTACGAGCAGTACTTC.

The rearrangement uses TRBV2 and TRBJ1-5; D is unclear. The CDR3 extends over 15 amino acids. V was shortened by 0 bases and J by 2 bases, with 8 bases between the two germline ends. Germline V CDR1 and CDR2: SNHLY, FYNNEI. The CDR3 loop reads CASSEARAGNQPQHF. In DNA form, the CDR3 reads TGTGCCAGCAGTGAAGCGAGGGCAGGCAATCAGCCCCAGCATTTT.

The V and J genes are TRBV19 and TRBJ2-1; 9 bases align to TRBD2. The ends lost 3 bases at V and 6 bases at J; junction bases unmatched: 6. The CDR3 has 15 residues. CDR1 and CDR2 from the germline V gene are LNHDA and SQIVND (reference sequence). The CDR3, as DNA: TGTGCCAGTAGTATTGGCGGGAGGGCGTTCAATGAGCAGTTCTTC. This sequence encodes CASSIGGRAFNEQFF.

This sequence joins TRBV4-2 and TRBJ1-1; perhaps TRBD1 as D (6 bases). This CDR3 has 16 residues. The germline V and J ends were trimmed by 8 bases and 5 bases, with 24 bases remaining between them. The germline gives CDR1 LGHNA, CDR2 YNFKEQ. CDR3 sequence: CASGSGGGGLRTEAFF. The CDR3 DNA is TGTGCCAGCGGTTCTGGGGGCGGGGGGCTAAGGACTGAAGCTTTCTTT.

This sequence joins TRBV18 and TRBJ2-3, with TRBD1 matching 7 bases. Trimming took 3 bases from V and 0 from J; bases not matched to a gene: 3. CDR1 is KGHSH and CDR2 is LQKENI in the germline V gene. The CDR3 loop spans 15 amino acids. In DNA, the CDR3 is TGTGCCAGCTCACCTGACAGGGCCAGCACAGATACGCAGTATTTT. This gives the protein CASSPDRASTDTQYF.

The chain joins TRBV6-6 to TRBJ2-5, with D unclear. V was shortened by 2 bases and J by 3 bases, with 10 bases between the two germline ends. Per the germline V gene, CDR1 is MNHNY and CDR2 is SVGAGI (reference sequence). The CDR3 runs 14 residues. The CDR3 nucleotides read TGTGCCAGCAGTTACGGGCAAGAGAAAGAGACCCAGTACTTC. Amino acid sequence: CASSYGQEKETQYF.

The rearrangement uses TRBV29-1 and TRBJ2-1; TRBD2 matches 8 bases. J lost 7 bases, V lost 3 bases, and 5 bases had no gene match. Germline V gene data show CDR1 as SQVTM and CDR2 as ANQGSEA. The CDR3 contains 13 residues. The CDR3 reads CSVDPGGANEQFF. The CDR3 DNA follows: TGCAGCGTTGACCCCGGGGGGGCAAATGAGCAGTTCTTC.

The chain carries TRBV28 and TRBJ1-1, with 9 bases matching TRBD1. The CDR3 is 14 amino acids. Germline CDR1 MDHEN, CDR2 SYDVKM. J was trimmed by 6 bases and V by 6 bases; bases with no gene match: 8. The CDR3 region is CASSPGTGRSEAFF. CDR3 sequence (DNA): TGTGCCAGCAGCCCCGGGACAGGGAGGTCTGAAGCTTTCTTT. Using reference TRBV28 and TRBJ1-1 for the parts outside the CDR3, the full variable domain is DVKVTQSSRYLVKRTGEKVFLECVQDMDHENMFWYRQDPGLGLRLIYFSYDVKMKEKGDIPEGYSVSREKKERFSLILESASTNQTSMYLCASSPGTGRSEAFFGQGTRLTVV.

This clone has more than one count but fewer than ten. The CDR3 DNA follows: TGCAGCGTGTTTTTTGACCGAACTGAAGCTTTCTTT. Protein: CSVFFDRTEAFF. This rearrangement joins TRBV29-1 to TRBJ1-1; D is unresolved. This CDR3 has 12 amino acids. The V gene lost 6 bases and the J gene lost 5 bases, with 13 bases spanning the gap. Germline assignment: CDR1 SQVTM and CDR2 ANQGSEA.

This chain joins TRBV6-5 and TRBJ1-2; tentatively, D is TRBD1 (5 bases). Between the trimmed V and J ends, which lost 10 bases and 6 bases, there was a span of 24 bases. Germline loops: CDR1 MNHEY, CDR2 SVGAGI. The length of the CDR3 is 15 residues. The chain's CDR3 is CATARGGRAGNGYTF. The CDR3 bases are TGTGCCACCGCGAGGGGAGGAAGAGCAGGGAATGGCTACACCTTC.

The chain couples TRBV5-4 to TRBJ2-2, with D tentatively TRBD1 or TRBD2 (5 bases each). Trimming stripped 1 base from V and 3 bases from J, with 10 bases between. CDR1 is SGHNT and CDR2 is YYREEE in the germline V gene (reference sequence). The CDR3 spans 15 residues. The CDR3 DNA reads as TGTGCCAGCAGCTTGTTCGGGGCGGACACCGGGGAGCTGTTTTTT. Translated: CASSLFGADTGELFF. Combining the CDR3 with reference TRBV5-4 and TRBJ2-2 gives the whole variable domain ETGVTQSPTHLIKTRGQQVTLRCSSQSGHNTVSWYQQALGQGPQFIFQYYREEENGRGNFPPRFSGLQFPNYSSELNVNALELDDSALYLCASSLFGADTGELFFGEGSRLTVL.